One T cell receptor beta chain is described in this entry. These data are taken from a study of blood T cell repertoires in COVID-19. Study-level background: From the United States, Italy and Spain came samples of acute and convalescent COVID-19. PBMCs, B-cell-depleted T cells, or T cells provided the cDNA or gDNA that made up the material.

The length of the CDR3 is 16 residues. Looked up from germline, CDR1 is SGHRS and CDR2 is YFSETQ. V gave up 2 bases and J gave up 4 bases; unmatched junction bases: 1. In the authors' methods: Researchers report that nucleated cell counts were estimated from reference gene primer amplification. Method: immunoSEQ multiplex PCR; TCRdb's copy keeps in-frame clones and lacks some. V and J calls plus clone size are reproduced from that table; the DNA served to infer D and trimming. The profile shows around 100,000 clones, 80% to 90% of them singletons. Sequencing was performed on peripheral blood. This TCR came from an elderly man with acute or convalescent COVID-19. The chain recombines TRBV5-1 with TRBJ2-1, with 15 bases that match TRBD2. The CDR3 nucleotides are TGCGCCAGCAGCTTCGGGACTAGCGGGGGGTACAATGAGCAGTTCTTC. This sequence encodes CASSFGTSGGYNEQFF.